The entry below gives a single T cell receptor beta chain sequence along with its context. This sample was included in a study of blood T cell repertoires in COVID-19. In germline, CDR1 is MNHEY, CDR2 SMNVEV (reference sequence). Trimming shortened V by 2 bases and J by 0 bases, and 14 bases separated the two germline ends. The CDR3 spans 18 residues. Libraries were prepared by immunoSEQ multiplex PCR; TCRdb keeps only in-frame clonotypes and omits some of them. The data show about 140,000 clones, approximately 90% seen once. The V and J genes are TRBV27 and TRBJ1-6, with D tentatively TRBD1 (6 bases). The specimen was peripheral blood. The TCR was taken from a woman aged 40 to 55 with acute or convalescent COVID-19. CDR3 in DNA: TGTGCCAGCAGTTTACAAGGACAGAGAAGCTCCTATAATTCACCCCTCCACTTT. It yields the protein CASSLQGQRSSYNSPLHF.